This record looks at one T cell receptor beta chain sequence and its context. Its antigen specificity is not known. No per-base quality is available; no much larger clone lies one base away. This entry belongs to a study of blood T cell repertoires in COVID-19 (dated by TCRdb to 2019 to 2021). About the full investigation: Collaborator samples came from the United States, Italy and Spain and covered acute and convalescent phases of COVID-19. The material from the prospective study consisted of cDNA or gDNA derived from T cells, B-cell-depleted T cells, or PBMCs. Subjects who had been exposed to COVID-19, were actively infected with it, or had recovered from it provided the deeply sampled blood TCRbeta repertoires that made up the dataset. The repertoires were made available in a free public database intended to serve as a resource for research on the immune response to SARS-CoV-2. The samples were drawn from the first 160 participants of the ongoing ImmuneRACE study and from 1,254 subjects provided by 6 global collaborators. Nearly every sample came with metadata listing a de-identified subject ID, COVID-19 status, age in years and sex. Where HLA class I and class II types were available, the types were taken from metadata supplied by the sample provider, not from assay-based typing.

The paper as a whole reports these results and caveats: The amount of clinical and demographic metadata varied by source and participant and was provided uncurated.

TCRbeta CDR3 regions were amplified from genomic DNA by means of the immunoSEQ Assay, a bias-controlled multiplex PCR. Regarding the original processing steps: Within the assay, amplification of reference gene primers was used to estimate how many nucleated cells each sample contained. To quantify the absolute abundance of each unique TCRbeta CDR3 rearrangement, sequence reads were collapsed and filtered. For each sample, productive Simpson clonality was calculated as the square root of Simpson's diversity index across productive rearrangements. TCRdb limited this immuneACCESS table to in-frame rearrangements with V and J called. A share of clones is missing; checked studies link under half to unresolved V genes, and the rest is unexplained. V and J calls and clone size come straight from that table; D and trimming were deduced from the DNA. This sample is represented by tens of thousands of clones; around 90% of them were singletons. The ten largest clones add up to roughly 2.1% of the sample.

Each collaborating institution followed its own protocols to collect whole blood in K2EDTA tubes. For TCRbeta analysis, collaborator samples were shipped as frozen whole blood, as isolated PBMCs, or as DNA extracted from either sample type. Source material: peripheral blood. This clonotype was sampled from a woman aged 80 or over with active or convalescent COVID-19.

The CDR3 region has the sequence CASSLDRGDTIYF. The DNA is as follows: TGTGCCAGCAGCTTGGACAGGGGTGACACCATATATTTT. The chain employs TRBV7-6 and TRBJ1-3; 9 middle bases align to TRBD1. As encoded in the germline V gene, CDR1 is SGHVS while CDR2 is FNYEAQ. From V the trimming removes 3 bases and from J it removes 8 bases, while the gene matches leave 2 bases of the junction unaccounted for. The CDR3 runs 13 residues from the cysteine to the phenylalanine. Only the CDR3 DNA stays, 39 bases, in frame from base 1.